Below are 7 T cell receptor beta chains sequenced from a single sample in a study of T cell responses to AZD1222 COVID-19 vaccine. Method: immunoSEQ multiplex PCR; TCRdb's copy keeps in-frame clones and lacks some. The sample has more than 85,000 clones, about 86% seen once; the top ten hold approximately 3%. The sequencing here drew on peripheral blood, taken on day 0 of AZD1222 vaccination. These receptors originate from an adult in good health.

This clone was recorded a few times. This rearrangement joins TRBV6-6 to TRBJ2-7, with TRBD2 matching 11 bases. In germline, CDR1 is MNHNY, CDR2 SVGAGI (reference sequence). With 5 bases clipped from V and 1 base from J, the junction kept 10 bases outside the gene matches. CDR3 length equals 17 residues. The DNA of the CDR3 is TGTGCCAGCAGTCTTCGACTAGCGGGGCGCCGATCCTACGAGCAGTACTTC. Amino acid sequence: CASSLRLAGRRSYEQYF.

J is TRBJ1-1 and V is TRBV5-1, with 9 bases that match TRBD1. Per germline, CDR1 SGHRS and CDR2 YFSETQ. This CDR3 has 20 residues. J gave up 0 bases and V 3 bases, and 18 bases lay outside the gene matches. CDR3 region: CASSYTGGPGSKSMNTEAFF. CDR3 nucleotide sequence: TGCGCCAGCAGCTACACAGGGGGCCCGGGATCAAAAAGTATGAACACTGAAGCTTTCTTT.

J is TRBJ2-1 and V is TRBV5-1; 14 bases are a match to TRBD2. After removal of 0 bases from V and 10 bases from J, the junction contained 3 bases not matched to a gene. The CDR3 sequence is 15 residues long. Germline CDR1 SGHRS, CDR2 YFSETQ. The CDR3: CASSLAGTSGGEQFF. For the CDR3, the DNA is TGCGCCAGCAGCTTGGCCGGGACTAGCGGGGGCGAGCAGTTCTTC.

The chain links TRBV10-3 to TRBJ2-5; 7 nucleotides agree with TRBD1. With 8 bases clipped from V and 5 bases from J, the junction kept 14 bases outside the gene matches. The CDR3 runs 15 residues. Germline CDR1 and CDR2: ENHRY and SYGVKD. CDR3 coding DNA: TGTGCCATCGGTGGGACAGTGGGTTTGGGGGAGACCCAGTACTTC. This gives the protein CAIGGTVGLGETQYF.

The rearrangement uses TRBV12-3 or TRBV12-4 and TRBJ1-1, with a possible D match to TRBD1 (6 bases). The CDR3 covers 12 residues. The ends were cut back, 4 bases at V and 5 bases at J, with 8 bases in the middle. CDR3 sequence reads: CASSSRGTEAFF. The CDR3 DNA sequence: TGTGCCAGCAGTTCGAGGGGGACTGAAGCTTTCTTT.

The genes are TRBV19 and TRBJ1-6; D call uncertain. This CDR3 is built from 15 residues. The V end lost 9 bases, the J end lost 5 bases, and 17 bases lay between the germline ends. From germline, CDR1 is LNHDA and CDR2 SQIVND (reference sequence). In DNA form, the CDR3 reads TGTGCCAGCCAACGGCGAGGACCGAATAATTCACCCCTCCACTTT. Translated, it gives CASQRRGPNNSPLHF.

The chain recombines TRBV6-6 with TRBJ1-2; TRBD1 agrees at 8 bases. The germline V gene has CDR1 MNHNY and CDR2 SVGAGI (reference sequence). Trimming cost V 3 bases and J 4 bases; bases outside gene matches: 7. The CDR3 extends over 15 amino acids. CDR3 coding DNA: TGTGCCAGCAGTTATGGGCAGGGGGCAGGCTATGGCTACACCTTC. Encoded protein: CASSYGQGAGYGYTF.